This T cell receptor beta chain was obtained from a study of blood T cell repertoires in COVID-19. Trimming took 8 bases from V and 5 from J; bases not matched to a gene: 13. Germline CDR1 and CDR2: KGHSH and LQKENI. The CDR3 runs 16 residues. Some clones are missing from TCRdb's copy, which holds only in-frame ones; the method was immunoSEQ multiplex PCR. The sample shows 100,000 to 150,000 clones, about 81% of them seen only once. This receptor was identified in a man aged 40-49 years with acute COVID-19. Specimen: PBMCs or T cells enriched from blood (not recorded which). The chain links TRBV18 to TRBJ2-3; 10 bases are a match to TRBD2. CDR3 in DNA: TGTGCCAGCACCACGCAAACTAGCGGGGAAGTAGATACGCAGTATTTT. It is translated as CASTTQTSGEVDTQYF.